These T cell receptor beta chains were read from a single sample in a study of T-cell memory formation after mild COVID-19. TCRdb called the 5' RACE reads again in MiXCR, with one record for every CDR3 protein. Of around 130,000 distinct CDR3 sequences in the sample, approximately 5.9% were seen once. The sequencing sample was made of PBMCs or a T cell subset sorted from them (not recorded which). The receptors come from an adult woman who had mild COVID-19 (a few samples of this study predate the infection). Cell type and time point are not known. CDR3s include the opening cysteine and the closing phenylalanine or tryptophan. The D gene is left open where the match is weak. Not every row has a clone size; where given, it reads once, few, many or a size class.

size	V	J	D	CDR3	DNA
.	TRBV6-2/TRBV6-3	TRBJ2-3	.	CASSYQSGGTDTQYF	TGTGCCAGCAGTTATCAGTCGGGGGGCACAGATACGCAGTATTTT
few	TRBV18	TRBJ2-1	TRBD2	CASSPGTSGVEQFF	TGTGCCAGCTCACCAGGGACTAGCGGGGTAGAGCAGTTCTTC
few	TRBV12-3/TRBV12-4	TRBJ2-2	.	CASTRTGELFF	TGTGCCAGCACCAGAACCGGGGAGCTGTTTTTT
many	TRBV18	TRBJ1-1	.	CASSLAGGDTEAFF	TGTGCCAGCTCTCTAGCAGGAGGGGACACTGAAGCTTTCTTT
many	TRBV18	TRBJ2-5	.	CASSPLAAQETQYF	TGTGCCAGCTCACCACTAGCGGCACAAGAGACCCAGTACTTC
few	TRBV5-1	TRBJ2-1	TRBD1	CASSARGDRVNEQFF	TGCGCCAGCAGCGCGAGAGGGGACAGGGTCAATGAGCAGTTCTTC
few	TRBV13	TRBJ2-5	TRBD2	CASSHAGGETQYF	TGTGCCAGCAGCCATGCGGGAGGAGAGACCCAGTACTTC
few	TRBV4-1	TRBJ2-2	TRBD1	CASSQPDRGRGGELFF	TGCGCCAGCAGCCAACCCGACAGGGGGCGAGGCGGGGAGCTGTTTTTT
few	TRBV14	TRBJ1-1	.	CASSRQTGTEAFF	TGTGCCAGCAGCCGCCAAACGGGGACAGAAGCTTTCTTT
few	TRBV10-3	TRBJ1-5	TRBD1	CAISEPRPGQGHGRGQPQHF	TGTGCCATCAGTGAGCCGCGACCCGGACAGGGTCACGGACGGGGACAGCCCCAGCATTTT
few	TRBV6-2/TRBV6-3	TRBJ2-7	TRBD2	CASSPATGTSGRSLGKQYF	TGTGCCAGCAGCCCCGCTACCGGGACTAGCGGGAGATCCCTTGGGAAGCAGTACTTC
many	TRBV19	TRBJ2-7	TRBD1	CASSSGQGNSYEQYF	TGTGCCAGTAGTTCGGGACAGGGGAACTCCTACGAGCAGTACTTC
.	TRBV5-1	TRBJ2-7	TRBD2	CASSLAPGTSDEQYF	TGCGCCAGCAGCTTGGCTCCAGGGACTAGCGATGAGCAGTACTTC
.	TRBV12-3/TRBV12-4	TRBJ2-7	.	CASSFDVRSSYEQYF	TGTGCCAGCAGTTTCGACGTCAGGAGCTCCTACGAGCAGTACTTC
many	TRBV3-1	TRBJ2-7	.	CASSLAPYEQYF	TGTGCCAGCAGCCTGGCCCCCTACGAGCAGTACTTC
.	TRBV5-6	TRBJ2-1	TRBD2	CASSSRWASGRDNEQFF	TGTGCCAGCAGCTCCCGGTGGGCTAGCGGGAGGGACAATGAGCAGTTCTTC
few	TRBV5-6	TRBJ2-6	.	CASSFLGIGSGANVLTF	TGTGCCAGCAGCTTTCTGGGGATTGGCTCTGGGGCCAACGTCCTGACTTTC
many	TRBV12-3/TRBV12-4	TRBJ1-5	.	CASSLSQGVGGNQPQHF	TGTGCCAGCAGTTTATCCCAGGGCGTGGGGGGCAATCAGCCCCAGCATTTT
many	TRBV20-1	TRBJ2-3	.	CSAKLPRSTDTQYF	TGCAGTGCTAAGCTTCCGAGAAGCACGGATACGCAGTATTTT
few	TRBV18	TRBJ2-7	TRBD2	CASSPPGLGLYEQYF	TGTGCCAGCTCACCACCGGGACTAGGCCTCTACGAGCAGTACTTC
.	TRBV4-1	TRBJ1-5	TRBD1	CASSLRDRGRSGNQPQHF	TGCGCCAGCAGCCTCCGGGACAGGGGGCGCTCTGGCAATCAGCCCCAGCATTTT
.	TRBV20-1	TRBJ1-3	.	CSARDGTAGNTIYF	TGCAGTGCTAGAGATGGGACGGCTGGAAACACCATATATTTT
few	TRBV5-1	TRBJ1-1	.	CASSYQGSEGAFF	TGCGCCAGCAGTTATCAGGGAAGTGAAGGAGCTTTCTTT
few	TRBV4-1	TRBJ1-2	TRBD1	CASSQDPPGQGLSYGYTF	TGCGCCAGCAGCCAAGATCCTCCGGGACAGGGCTTATCCTATGGCTACACCTTC
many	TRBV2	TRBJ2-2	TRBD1	CASSDSGGFGELFF	TGTGCCAGCAGTGACTCAGGGGGCTTCGGTGAGCTGTTTTTT
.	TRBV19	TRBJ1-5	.	CASSMGSNQPQHF	TGTGCCAGTAGTATGGGTAGCAATCAGCCCCAGCATTTT
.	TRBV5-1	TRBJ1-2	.	CASSLEFAGYGYTF	TGCGCCAGCAGCTTGGAATTTGCTGGGTACGGCTACACCTTC
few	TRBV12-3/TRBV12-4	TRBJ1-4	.	CASSPDGGATNEKLFF	TGTGCCAGCAGCCCGGACGGGGGGGCAACTAATGAAAAACTGTTTTTT
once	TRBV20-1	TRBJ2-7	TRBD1	CSARDGRTGVGEQYF	TGCAGTGCTAGAGATGGCAGAACAGGGGTAGGCGAGCAGTACTTC
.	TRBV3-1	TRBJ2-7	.	CASSRDAYEQYF	TGTGCCAGCAGCCGTGATGCCTACGAGCAGTACTTC
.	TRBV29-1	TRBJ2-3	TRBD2	CSVLLAGGPTDTQYF	TGCAGCGTTCTACTAGCGGGAGGGCCCACAGATACGCAGTATTTT
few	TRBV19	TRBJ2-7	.	CASSPAVSVPIYEQYF	TGTGCCAGTAGTCCGGCCGTGAGCGTACCGATCTACGAGCAGTACTTC
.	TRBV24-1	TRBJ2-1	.	CATSDQIGGGNGNEQFF	TGTGCCACCAGTGATCAAATCGGGGGAGGAAATGGTAATGAGCAGTTCTTC
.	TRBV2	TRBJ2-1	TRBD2	CASSATSGSWNEQFF	TGTGCCAGCAGTGCGACTAGCGGGAGTTGGAATGAGCAGTTCTTC
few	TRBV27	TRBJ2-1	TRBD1	CASSFRDRAYNEQFF	TGTGCCAGCAGTTTCCGGGACAGGGCCTACAATGAGCAGTTCTTC
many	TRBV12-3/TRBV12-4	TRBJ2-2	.	CASRSVGIRTGELFF	TGTGCCAGCAGAAGTGTAGGGATTAGGACCGGGGAGCTGTTTTTT
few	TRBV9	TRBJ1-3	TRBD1	CASSGGQGRPGNTIYF	TGTGCCAGCAGCGGCGGACAGGGGAGGCCTGGAAACACCATATATTTT
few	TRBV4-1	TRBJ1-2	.	CASSQDAGQLSYGYTF	TGCGCCAGCAGCCAAGACGCGGGGCAGTTGAGCTATGGCTACACCTTC
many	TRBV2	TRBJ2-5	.	CASSAARAREQETQYF	TGTGCCAGCAGCGCCGCCCGGGCGAGGGAACAAGAGACCCAGTACTTC
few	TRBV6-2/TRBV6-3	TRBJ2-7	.	CATTPTGGYYEQYF	TGTGCCACCACCCCGACAGGCGGTTATTACGAGCAGTACTTC
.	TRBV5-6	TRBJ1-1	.	CASSNRAAGPVHSAFF	TGTGCCAGCAGCAACCGAGCGGCAGGCCCGGTCCATTCGGCTTTCTTT
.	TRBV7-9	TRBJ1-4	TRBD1	CASSLGQMVGEKLFF	TGTGCCAGCAGCTTGGGACAGATGGTGGGTGAAAAACTGTTTTTT
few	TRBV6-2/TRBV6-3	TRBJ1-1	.	CASSYPRTEAFF	TGTGCCAGCAGTTATCCGAGGACTGAAGCTTTCTTT
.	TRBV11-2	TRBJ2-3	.	CASSLVGLGPDTQYF	TGTGCCAGCAGCTTAGTCGGGCTAGGACCAGATACGCAGTATTTT
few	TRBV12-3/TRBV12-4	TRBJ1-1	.	CASSFGFQGAEAFF	TGTGCCAGCAGTTTTGGTTTCCAGGGCGCTGAAGCTTTCTTT
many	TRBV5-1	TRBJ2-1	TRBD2	CASSLGGSGSYNEQFF	TGCGCCAGCAGCCTTGGGGGTAGCGGGTCCTACAATGAGCAGTTCTTC
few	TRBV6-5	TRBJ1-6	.	CASSYRGSGSSYNSPLHF	TGTGCCAGCAGTTACAGGGGTAGCGGGAGCTCCTATAATTCACCCCTCCACTTT
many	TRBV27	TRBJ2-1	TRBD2	CASSPLASGRASEQFF	TGTGCCAGCAGTCCCCTGGCTAGCGGGAGGGCCAGTGAGCAGTTCTTC
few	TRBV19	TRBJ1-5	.	CASTGVGGNQPQHF	TGTGCCAGTACCGGCGTGGGGGGAAATCAGCCCCAGCATTTT
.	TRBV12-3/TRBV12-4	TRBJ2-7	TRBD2	CASSLKGPGGSYEQYF	TGTGCCAGCAGTTTAAAAGGCCCGGGAGGGTCCTACGAGCAGTACTTC
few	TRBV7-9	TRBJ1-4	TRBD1	CASSLEFGQGLKPGDEKLFF	TGTGCCAGCAGCTTAGAATTCGGACAGGGCCTCAAGCCCGGGGATGAAAAACTGTTTTTT
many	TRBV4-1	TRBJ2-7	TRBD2	CASSQWQGGYEQYF	TGCGCCAGCAGCCAATGGCAGGGAGGGTACGAGCAGTACTTC
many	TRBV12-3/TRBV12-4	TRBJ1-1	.	CASRSYRLGHREDTEAFF	TGTGCCAGCAGATCGTATAGGTTGGGACACCGGGAAGACACTGAAGCTTTCTTT
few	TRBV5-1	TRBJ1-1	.	CASRQQGWGEAFF	TGCGCCAGCAGGCAACAGGGTTGGGGTGAAGCTTTCTTT
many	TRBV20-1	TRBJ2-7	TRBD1	CSARAADRGSYEQYF	TGCAGTGCTAGAGCCGCGGACAGGGGTTCCTACGAGCAGTACTTC